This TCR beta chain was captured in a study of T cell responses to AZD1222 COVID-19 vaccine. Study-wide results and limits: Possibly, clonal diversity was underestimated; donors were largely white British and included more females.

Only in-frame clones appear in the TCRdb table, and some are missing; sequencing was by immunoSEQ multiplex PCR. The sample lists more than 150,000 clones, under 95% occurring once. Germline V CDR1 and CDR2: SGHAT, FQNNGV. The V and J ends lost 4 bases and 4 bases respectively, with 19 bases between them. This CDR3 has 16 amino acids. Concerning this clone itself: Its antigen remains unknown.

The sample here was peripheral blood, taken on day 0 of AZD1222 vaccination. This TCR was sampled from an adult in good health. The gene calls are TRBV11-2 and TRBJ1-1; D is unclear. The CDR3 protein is CASSSRLGSESTEAFF. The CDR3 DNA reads TGTGCCAGCAGCTCCCGATTAGGTTCGGAGAGCACTGAAGCTTTCTTT.